This T cell receptor (beta chain) appears in the sequencing data of a study of siplizumab effects on memory and regulatory T cells. In the case of this clone: Its target is unknown.

Overall study findings and caveats: Sequences that were alloreactive and traceable to unstimulated CD4+ memory cells were significantly reduced by siplizumab. The naive T cell population seemed more diverse than memory cells and seemed a major contributor to the alloresponse. Relative to controls at 26.9%, mappable alloreactive CD4+ clones exhibited a mean Treg-derived proportion of approximately 70% with siplizumab.

About 10^5 TCR templates were measured in each sample. The protocol was immunoSEQ multiplex PCR, while the TCRdb copy is restricted to in-frame clones and leaves out a portion. This repertoire shows about 97,000 clones, about 90% found once; its top ten account for 0.85% to 1.3%. The sequence was collected from a human donor in good health. Sequenced sample: CD4+ T cells sorted from blood.

The CDR3 spells CASRLAGGLNEQFF. The DNA for the CDR3 is TGTGCCAGTAGACTAGCGGGAGGGCTCAATGAGCAGTTCTTC. This chain uses TRBV10-3 with TRBJ2-1; 14 positions agree with TRBD2. The CDR3 covers 14 residues. Germline CDR1 ENHRY, CDR2 SYGVKD. V dropped 10 bases and J dropped 6; count of bases not matched to a gene: 5.